A selection of T cell receptor beta chains follows, all from one sample in a study of Graves' ophthalmopathy and Graves' hyperthyroidism. TCRdb ran MiXCR on the multiplex PCR reads and lists one entry per CDR3 protein. This repertoire shows roughly 610,000 distinct CDR3 sequences, 22% found once; its top ten account for roughly 7.4%. The sequenced material came from peripheral blood. The receptor set was obtained from a woman aged 18-35 years with stable Graves' hyperthyroidism. Some clones in this sample may be carry-over from other donors' samples. Both conserved end residues are part of each CDR3. The D gene is left open where the match is weak. Clone size is shown for a subset of rows, as once, few, many or a class of expanded clone.

d_call	j_call	v_call	clone_size	cdr3_nt	cdr3_aa
NA	TRBJ1-2	TRBV6-1	many	TGTGCCAGCAGTGAATGGGGCAGGGGATACACCTTC	CASSEWGRGYTF
NA	TRBJ2-2	TRBV7-7	many	TGTGCTAGCAGCTTCGGCGGTGCGGGGTACACCGGGGAGCTGTTTTTT	CASSFGGAGYTGELFF
TRBD1	TRBJ1-6	TRBV2	many	TGTGCCAGCAGGAGGACAGGGTTTTCACCCCTCCACTTT	CASRRTGFSPLHF
NA	TRBJ1-1	TRBV10-1	NA	TGCGCCAGCAGTGAGTCGATGGGATATCAGGCTTTCTTT	CASSESMGYQAFF
NA	TRBJ1-2	TRBV29-1	many	TGCAGCGGCAGGGGCTCATATGGCTACACCTTC	CSGRGSYGYTF
NA	TRBJ1-6	TRBV28	many	TGTGCCAGCAGTGCGAACCCGGGCCCTTATAATTCACCCCTCCACTTT	CASSANPGPYNSPLHF
NA	TRBJ2-7	TRBV5-1	NA	TGCGCCAGCAGCTGGGGCGGGGACAGATCCTACAAGCAGTACTTC	CASSWGGDRSYKQYF
NA	TRBJ1-1	TRBV6-1	NA	TGTGCCAGCAGTGAAGGGCAGGCACGAAACACTGAAGCTTTCTTT	CASSEGQARNTEAFF
TRBD2	TRBJ2-7	TRBV7-3	many	TGTGCCAGCAGCTTAATAGCGGGGGCCTACGAGCAGTACTTC	CASSLIAGAYEQYF
TRBD1	TRBJ1-2	TRBV7-9	NA	TGTGCCAGCAGCCCTCAGACAGGGGAGGTCTATGGCTACACCTTC	CASSPQTGEVYGYTF
NA	TRBJ1-2	TRBV18	many	TGTGCCAGCTCACCCACCTGGGCAGTCGACTATGGCTACACCTTC	CASSPTWAVDYGYTF
NA	TRBJ2-7	TRBV14	NA	TGTGCCAGCAGCCAGGGGGGCCATCCCTACGAGCAGTACTTC	CASSQGGHPYEQYF
NA	TRBJ1-1	TRBV19	many	TGTGCCAGTAGTATTACGGGGGGCACTGAAGCTTTCTTT	CASSITGGTEAFF
NA	TRBJ1-6	TRBV12-3/TRBV12-4	many	TGTGCCAGCAGTTTAGCCAGGAGCAATTCACCCCTCCACTTT	CASSLARSNSPLHF
NA	TRBJ1-2	TRBV20-1	few	TGCAGTGCTGACAGAGAAACTAACTATGGCTACACCTTC	CSADRETNYGYTF
TRBD2	TRBJ2-7	TRBV20-1	many	TGCAGCGGGACTAGCGGCTACGAGCAGTACTTC	CSGTSGYEQYF
NA	TRBJ1-2	TRBV28	NA	TGTGCCAGCAGCCGCGTCCTAGAAGTTTGGGGCTACACCTTC	CASSRVLEVWGYTF
TRBD1	TRBJ2-5	TRBV12-3/TRBV12-4	NA	TGTGCCAGCAGACCGAACAGGGGGCAAGAGACCCAGTACTTC	CASRPNRGQETQYF
NA	TRBJ1-5	TRBV24-1	NA	TGTGCCACCAGTGCGACCTCCAATCAGCCCCAGCATTTT	CATSATSNQPQHF
TRBD1	TRBJ1-3	TRBV7-9	few	TGTGCCAGCAGCGCCAGGGGGCCTGGAAACACCATATATTTT	CASSARGPGNTIYF
TRBD2	TRBJ2-7	TRBV28	many	TGTGCCAGCAGTTTGCTGACTAGCGGGGCGACCTACGAGCAGTACTTC	CASSLLTSGATYEQYF
TRBD2	TRBJ2-2	TRBV19	NA	TGTGCCAGTAGTCCCCCTAGCGGGGCGGTCACCGGGGAGCTGTTTTTT	CASSPPSGAVTGELFF
TRBD1	TRBJ1-2	TRBV7-2	NA	TGTGCCAGCAGCCAACAGGGGGCAAGCGAGTACACCTTC	CASSQQGASEYTF
TRBD1	TRBJ1-2	TRBV29-1	many	TGCAGCGTCTATCAGGGGGCTGGCTACACCTTC	CSVYQGAGYTF
NA	TRBJ1-1	TRBV6-5	many	TGTGCCAGCAGTTATATGGCAGGGGTTGACACTGAAGCTTTCTTT	CASSYMAGVDTEAFF
NA	TRBJ1-6	TRBV12-3/TRBV12-4	NA	TGTGCCAGCAGTTTAGCGCTCAGCTCCGGGAATTCACCCCTCCACTTT	CASSLALSSGNSPLHF
TRBD1	TRBJ2-7	TRBV19	NA	TGTGCCAGTTGGGACAGGGCTGGTTTCGAGCAGTACTTC	CASWDRAGFEQYF
TRBD1	TRBJ1-5	TRBV6-2/TRBV6-3	few	TGTGCCAGCAGTTCCACCCTGGACAGGGCTGGTCAGCCCCGGCATTTT	CASSSTLDRAGQPRHF
NA	TRBJ1-2	TRBV4-1	NA	TGCGCCAGCAGCCAGCCCCGGGCTGGGGATGGCTACACCTTC	CASSQPRAGDGYTF
NA	TRBJ2-7	TRBV7-2	many	TGTGCCAGCAGCCTGGACGCCGGACCTAACGAGCAGTACTTC	CASSLDAGPNEQYF
NA	TRBJ1-1	TRBV6-1	many	TGTGCCAGCAGTGAGATGAACACTGAAGCTTTCTTT	CASSEMNTEAFF
NA	TRBJ1-1	TRBV28	many	TGTGCTCCAGGGAACGGGAACACTGAAGCTTTCTTT	CAPGNGNTEAFF
NA	TRBJ2-7	TRBV19	many	TGTGCCAGTAGTTTTGGGGGAGGTCCAAGCTCCTACGAGCAGTACTTC	CASSFGGGPSSYEQYF
TRBD2	TRBJ2-5	TRBV24-1	many	TGTGCCACCAGTGATCCGCGGACTAGCGGGGGGTACCAAGAGACCCAGTACTTC	CATSDPRTSGGYQETQYF
NA	TRBJ1-1	TRBV29-1	many	TGCAGCTCTTATACCCCCGGGAACACTGAAGCTTTCTTT	CSSYTPGNTEAFF
TRBD1	TRBJ2-4	TRBV13	few	TGTGCCAGCAGCGACCCCCGGGACAGATTCAAAAACATTCAGTACTTC	CASSDPRDRFKNIQYF
NA	TRBJ2-6	TRBV11-1	few	TGTGCCAGCAGCTTACCCCCTCTTCAGGACCGCTCTGGGGCCAACGTCCTGACTTTC	CASSLPPLQDRSGANVLTF
NA	TRBJ1-1	TRBV6-2/TRBV6-3	few	TGTGCCAGCAGCGATCGAAGGGGCGGGGAAGCTTTCTTT	CASSDRRGGEAFF
NA	TRBJ1-1	TRBV7-8	many	TGTGCCAGCAGCGCAGACAGCCCTGAAGCTTTCTTT	CASSADSPEAFF
NA	TRBJ2-5	TRBV20-1	many	TGCAGTGCTAGAGATCTCGGAGTGGAAGAGACCCAGTACTTC	CSARDLGVEETQYF
NA	TRBJ1-5	TRBV19	many	TGTGCCAGTAGTATGGCGGGGAATAGCAATCAGCCCCAGCATTTT	CASSMAGNSNQPQHF
NA	TRBJ1-1	TRBV18	NA	TGTGCCAGCTCACGGGACTCCAAGGCTGAAGCTTTCTTT	CASSRDSKAEAFF
NA	TRBJ2-5	TRBV29-1	many	TGCAGCGCCGAGGGGGGCAGGGGTATACAAGAGACCCAGTACTTC	CSAEGGRGIQETQYF
TRBD1	TRBJ2-7	TRBV4-1	few	TGCGCCAGCGGCCAGCTTCTCACCCGGGACAGGGGTGCGAGCGAGCAGTACTTC	CASGQLLTRDRGASEQYF
NA	TRBJ1-2	TRBV5-1	many	TGCGCCAGCTCCCCCTTTACCATGGTCGTAGATGGCTACACCTTC	CASSPFTMVVDGYTF
NA	TRBJ1-1	TRBV11-2	NA	TGTGCCAGCAGCTTAGAAGCAGGAACCACTGAAGCTTTCTTT	CASSLEAGTTEAFF
TRBD1	TRBJ2-4	TRBV20-1	many	TGCAGTGCGGACAGGGAGTTAGCCAAAAACATTCAGTACTTC	CSADRELAKNIQYF